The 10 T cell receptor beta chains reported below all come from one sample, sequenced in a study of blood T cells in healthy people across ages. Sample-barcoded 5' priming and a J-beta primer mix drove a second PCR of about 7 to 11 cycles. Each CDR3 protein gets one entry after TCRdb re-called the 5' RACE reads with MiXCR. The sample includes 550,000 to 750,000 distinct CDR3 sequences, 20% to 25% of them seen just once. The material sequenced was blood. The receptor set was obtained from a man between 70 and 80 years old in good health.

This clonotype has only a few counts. The chain's CDR3 is CASSRPGGYSYEQYF. The DNA for the CDR3 is TGTGCCAGCAGCCGCCCCGGGGGCTATAGCTACGAGCAGTACTTC. The chain combines TRBV3-1 with TRBJ2-5, with D perhaps assigned TRBD1 or TRBD2 (6 bases each). The end of the DNA is better explained by TRBJ2-7, so the J call may be wrong. In germline, CDR1 is LGHDT, CDR2 YNNKEL (reference sequence). The length of the CDR3 is 15 residues.

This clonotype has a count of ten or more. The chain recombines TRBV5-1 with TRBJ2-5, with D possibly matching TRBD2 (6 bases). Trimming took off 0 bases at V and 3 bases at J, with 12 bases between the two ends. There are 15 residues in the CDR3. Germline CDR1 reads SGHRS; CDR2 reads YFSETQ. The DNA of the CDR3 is TGCGCCAGCAGCTTGGGACTAGTAAGGGAAGAGACCCAGTACTTC. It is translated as CASSLGLVREETQYF.

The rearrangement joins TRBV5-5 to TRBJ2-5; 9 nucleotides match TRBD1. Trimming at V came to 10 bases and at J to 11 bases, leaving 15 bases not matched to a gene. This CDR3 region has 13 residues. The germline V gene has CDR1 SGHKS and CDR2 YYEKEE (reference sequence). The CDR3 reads CAGNADRGFEQYF. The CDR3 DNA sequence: TGTGCCGGCAATGCGGACAGGGGCTTTGAGCAGTACTTC.

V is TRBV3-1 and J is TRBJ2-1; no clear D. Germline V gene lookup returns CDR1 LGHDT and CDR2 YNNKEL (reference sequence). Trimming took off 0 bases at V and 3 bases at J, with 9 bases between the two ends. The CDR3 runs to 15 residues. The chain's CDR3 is CASSQDMVVYNEQFF. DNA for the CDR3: TGTGCCAGCAGCCAAGATATGGTAGTCTACAATGAGCAGTTCTTC.

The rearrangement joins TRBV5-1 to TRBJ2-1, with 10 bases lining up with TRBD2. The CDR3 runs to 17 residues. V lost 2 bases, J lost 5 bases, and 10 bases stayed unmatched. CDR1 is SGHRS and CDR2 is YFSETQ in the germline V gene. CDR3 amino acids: CASSLPRLAGRNNEQFF. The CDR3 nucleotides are TGCGCCAGCAGCTTACCTAGACTAGCGGGTCGAAACAATGAGCAGTTCTTC. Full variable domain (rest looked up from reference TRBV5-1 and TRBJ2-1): KAGVTQTPRYLIKTRGQQVTLSCSPISGHRSVSWYQQTPGQGLQFLFEYFSETQRNKGNFPGRFSGRQFSNSRSEMNVSTLELGDSALYLCASSLPRLAGRNNEQFFGPGTRLTVL.

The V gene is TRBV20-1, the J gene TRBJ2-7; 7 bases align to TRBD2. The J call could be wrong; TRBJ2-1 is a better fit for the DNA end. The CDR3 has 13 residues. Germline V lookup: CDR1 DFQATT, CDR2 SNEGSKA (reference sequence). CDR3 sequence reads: CSARVRTSNEQFF. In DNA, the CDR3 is TGCAGTGCTAGAGTCAGGACTAGCAATGAGCAGTTCTTC.

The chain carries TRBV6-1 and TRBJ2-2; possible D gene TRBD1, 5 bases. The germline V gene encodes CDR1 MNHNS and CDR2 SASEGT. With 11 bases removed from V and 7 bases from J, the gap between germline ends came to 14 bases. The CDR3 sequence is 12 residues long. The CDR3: CAGTGNGGELFF. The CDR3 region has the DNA TGTGCCGGCACAGGCAACGGCGGGGAGCTGTTTTTT.

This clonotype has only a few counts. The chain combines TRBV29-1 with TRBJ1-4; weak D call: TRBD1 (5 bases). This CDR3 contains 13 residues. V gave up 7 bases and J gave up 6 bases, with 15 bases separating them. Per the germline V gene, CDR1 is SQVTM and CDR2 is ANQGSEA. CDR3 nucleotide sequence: TGCAGCGCCGCTGGGACGACCTATGAAAAACTGTTTTTT. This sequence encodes CSAAGTTYEKLFF.

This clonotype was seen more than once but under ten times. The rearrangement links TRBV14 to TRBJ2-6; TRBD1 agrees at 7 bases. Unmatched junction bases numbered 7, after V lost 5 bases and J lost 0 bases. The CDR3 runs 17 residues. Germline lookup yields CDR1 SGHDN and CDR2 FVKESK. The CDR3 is CASSGGQALSGANVLTF. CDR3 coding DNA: TGTGCCAGCAGCGGTGGACAGGCTCTCTCTGGGGCCAACGTCCTGACTTTC.

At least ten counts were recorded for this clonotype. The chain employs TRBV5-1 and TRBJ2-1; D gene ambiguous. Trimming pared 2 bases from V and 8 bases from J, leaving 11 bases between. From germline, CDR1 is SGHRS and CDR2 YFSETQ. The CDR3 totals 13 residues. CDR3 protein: CASSLSPYDEQFF. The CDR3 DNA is TGCGCCAGCAGCTTATCACCGTACGATGAGCAGTTCTTC.